This TCR beta chain is from a study of T cells in Graves' hyperthyroidism and ophthalmopathy (dated by TCRdb to between 2018 and 2021). In terms of the full investigation: Peripheral blood was sampled at the time of initial diagnosis, prior to any treatment. Following sampling, methimazole starting at 30 mg daily was given to hyperthyroidism patients, and high-dose intravenous methylprednisolone was given to ophthalmopathy patients. The 90 to 100 discovery patients were randomly split 7:3 into training and test sets. The paper reports TCR Vbeta CDR3 sequencing of 135 peripheral blood samples: approximately 43 ophthalmopathy, some 80 hyperthyroidism and around 17 progressor patients. The study also compared thyroid tissue and blood T-cell repertoires from five or six Graves' hyperthyroidism patients. To identify distinguishing TCR V-J signatures, a discovery cohort of about a hundred patients was used, comprising approximately 40 with Graves' ophthalmopathy and approximately 58 with stable Graves' hyperthyroidism. An independent validation cohort of 18 to 20 hyperthyroidism patients and about 16 patients who later progressed to ophthalmopathy tested prospective prediction of ophthalmopathy. What the research found in general, with its limitations: In validation, the model predicted progression to ophthalmopathy a median of about 6.5 months before onset, with roughly 71% sensitivity and more than 72% specificity. Most expanded thyroid clonotypes (frequency above 0.001) were also found in blood, which suggests that blood repertoires may mirror thyroid immune responses. Sample size was not statistically predetermined, and blinding of investigators to group allocation was not performed. A model built on a 13 V-J signature distinguished ophthalmopathy from stable hyperthyroidism, reaching approximately 89% sensitivity and 81.08% specificity in cross-validation and 80%/75% in testing.

This clonotype showed up many times. Its antigen is not yet known. It has no much larger one-base neighbor in the sample; base qualities were not kept. Stable Graves' hyperthyroidism was defined as no progression to ophthalmopathy during 18 months of follow-up. Hyperthyroidism patients were newly diagnosed, with disease duration under 2 months, and aged 18 to 65 years. The study excluded patients with uncontrolled infections, other autoimmune diseases, pregnancy or lactation. Clinical symptoms, serum thyroxine and TRAb, thyroid ultrasound, and orbital computed tomography formed the basis for the diagnoses. PBMCs were separated from 10 ml of fresh peripheral blood using Ficoll-Paque density gradient centrifugation. Trizol reagent was used to extract total RNA, and RNA quality was then checked on an Agilent 2100 Bioanalyzer. TCR beta CDR3 regions were amplified from RNA transcripts. A first-round RT-PCR of the TCR CDR3 used the HTBI primer set with the Qiagen OneStep RT-PCR kit. Libraries were constructed in a second round of multiplex PCR, after which size selection and purification were carried out. Paired-end sequencing of the libraries was performed with 100 bp reads on an Illumina HiSeq2000. In the original analysis: SOAPnuke was used to process the raw data, removing reads that contained adapters or uncalled bases, had a mean Phred below 15, or lacked an exact match to the constant primer or identifier. COPE v1.2.5 was used to merge high-quality paired reads, and clonotypes were defined as unique nucleotide sequences. MiTCR v1.1 was used to align clonotypes to the IMGT TRBV, TRBD and TRBJ reference segments. Only V-J combinations with frequency above 0.0001, covering approximately 99% of repertoires, were analysed. A TCS score was defined as the ratio of F50 (clonal expansion) to E x V (chaos), with BLOSUM62-based TCRdist applied between CDR3 peptides within each V-J. Welch's t-statistics and random forest reduced some 510 V-J features to fewer than 15, which were used in a naive Bayes classifier (R e1071). In TCRdb, the public reads were trimmed at Q25 with fastp and aligned with MiXCR, with productive beta chains retained. Each record represents a unique CDR3 protein, reported with the most common genes and DNA among its rows. TCRdb's processing, not the authors', yielded these V and J calls. This sample holds some 620,000 distinct CDR3 sequences; roughly 17% were observed only once. The leading ten clones occupy 3.8% of the sample.

Taken from cysteine to phenylalanine, the CDR3 has 14 residues. This entry keeps only the CDR3 DNA: 42 bases, framed from base 1. The germline V gene supplies CDR1 SNHLY and CDR2 FYNNEI. The trim is 6 bases for V and 6 bases for J, with a gap of 15 bases between the germline ends. This sequence uses TRBV2 and TRBJ2-1; the D call could be TRBD1 or TRBD2, with each sharing 5 bases. The sequence derives from a woman aged 25 to 45 with Graves' hyperthyroidism. The source material was blood. The CDR3 region reads CASRYGDGTNEQFF. The DNA sequence is given as TGTGCCAGCAGGTATGGGGACGGCACCAATGAGCAGTTCTTC.